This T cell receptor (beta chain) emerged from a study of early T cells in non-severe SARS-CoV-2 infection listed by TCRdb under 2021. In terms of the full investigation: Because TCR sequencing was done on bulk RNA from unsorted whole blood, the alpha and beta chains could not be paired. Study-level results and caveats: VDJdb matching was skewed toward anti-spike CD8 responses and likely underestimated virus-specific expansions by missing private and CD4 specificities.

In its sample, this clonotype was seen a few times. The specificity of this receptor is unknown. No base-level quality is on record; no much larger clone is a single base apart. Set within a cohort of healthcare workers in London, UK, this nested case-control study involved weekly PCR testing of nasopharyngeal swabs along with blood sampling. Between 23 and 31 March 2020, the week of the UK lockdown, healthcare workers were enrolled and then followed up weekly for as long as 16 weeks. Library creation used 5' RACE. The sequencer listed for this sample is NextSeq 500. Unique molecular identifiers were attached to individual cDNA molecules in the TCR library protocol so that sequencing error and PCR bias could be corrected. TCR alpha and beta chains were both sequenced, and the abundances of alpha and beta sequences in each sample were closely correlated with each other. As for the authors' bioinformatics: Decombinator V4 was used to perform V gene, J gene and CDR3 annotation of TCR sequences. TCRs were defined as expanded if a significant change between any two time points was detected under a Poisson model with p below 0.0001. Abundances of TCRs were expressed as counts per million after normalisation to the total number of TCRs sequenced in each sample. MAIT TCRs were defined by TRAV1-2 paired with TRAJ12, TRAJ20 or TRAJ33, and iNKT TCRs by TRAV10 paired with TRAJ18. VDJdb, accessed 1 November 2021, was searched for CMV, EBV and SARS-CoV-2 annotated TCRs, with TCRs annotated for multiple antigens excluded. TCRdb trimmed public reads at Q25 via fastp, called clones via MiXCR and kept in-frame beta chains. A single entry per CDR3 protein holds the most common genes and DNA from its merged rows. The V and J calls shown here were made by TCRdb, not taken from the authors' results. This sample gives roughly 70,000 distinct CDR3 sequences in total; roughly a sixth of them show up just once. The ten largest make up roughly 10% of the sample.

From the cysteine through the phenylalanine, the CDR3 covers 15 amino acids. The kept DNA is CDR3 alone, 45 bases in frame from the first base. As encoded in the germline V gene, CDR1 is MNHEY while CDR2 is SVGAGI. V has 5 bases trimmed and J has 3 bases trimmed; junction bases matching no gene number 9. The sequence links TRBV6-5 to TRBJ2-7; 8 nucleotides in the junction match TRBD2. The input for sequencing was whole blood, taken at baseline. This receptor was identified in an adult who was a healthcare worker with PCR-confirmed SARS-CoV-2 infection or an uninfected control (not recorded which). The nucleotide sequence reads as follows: TGTGCCAGCAGTCTACCAAGCAGCGGGAGCTACGAGCAGTACTTC. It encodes CASSLPSSGSYEQYF.